What follows are 17 T cell receptor beta chains derived from one specimen sequenced in a study of response to subunit inactivated influenza vaccine. TCRdb ran MiXCR on the RT-PCR reads and lists one entry per CDR3 protein. The top ten hold approximately 1.9% of the sample, which has around 520,000 distinct CDR3 sequences, 25% seen once. The sample in question was CD4+ T cells sorted from PBMCs, obtained 5 days after vaccination. The source is a man between 45 and 60 years old who received an inactivated influenza vaccine.

The CDR3 coding sequence is TGTGCCAGCAGCCTGGACCCGAGAGGTGAGCAGTTCTTC. Its protein is CASSLDPRGEQFF. V usage is TRBV7-8 and J usage is TRBJ2-1; D is unresolved. V was trimmed by 5 bases and J by 9 bases, leaving 14 bases between them. Germline CDR1 SGHVS, CDR2 FQNEAQ. The CDR3 covers 13 residues.

The rearrangement joins TRBV29-1 to TRBJ2-1; either TRBD1 or TRBD2 may supply D (5 bases each). V was clipped by 6 bases and J by 3 bases, with 15 bases between them. Germline CDR1 is SQVTM and CDR2 is ANQGSEA. There are 14 residues in the CDR3. The CDR3 DNA sequence: TGCAGCGTACCCCGGGACGGGAACTACAATGAGCAGTTCTTC. Residues: CSVPRDGNYNEQFF.

A few counts support this clonotype. This chain joins TRBV10-3 and TRBJ2-2, with D tentatively TRBD1 (5 bases). The CDR3 is 15 residues long. The V end was cut by 7 bases, the J end by 5 bases, with 17 bases between. The germline CDR1 and CDR2 sequences are ENHRY and SYGVKD. The CDR3 reads CAITPDSPGTGELFF. The CDR3 coding sequence is TGTGCCATCACCCCCGACAGCCCCGGGACCGGGGAGCTGTTTTTT.

V and J are TRBV5-1 and TRBJ2-1, with 11 bases fitting TRBD2. Germline V lookup: CDR1 SGHRS, CDR2 YFSETQ. The CDR3 has 19 amino acids. V lost 2 bases to trimming and J lost 1 base; unmatched junction nucleotides: 11. CDR3 bases: TGCGCCAGCAGCTTTGGCGGGGGGCTAGCGGGAGGATCCTACAATGAGCAGTTCTTC. As protein: CASSFGGGLAGGSYNEQFF.

For the CDR3, the DNA is TGTGCCAGCAGTTCCTACAGGGGTCCTAATTCACCCCTCCACTTT. Its translation is CASSSYRGPNSPLHF. The rearrangement uses TRBV6-5 and TRBJ1-6; the match to TRBD1 covers 7 bases. CDR1 is MNHEY, CDR2 SVGAGI, per germline. The V and J ends lost 4 bases and 6 bases, in that order; junction bases with no gene match: 6. The CDR3 has 15 residues.

This sequence joins TRBV18 and TRBJ1-3; TRBD1 might be the D (5 bases). Germline assignment: CDR1 KGHSH and CDR2 LQKENI. The CDR3 runs to 16 residues. Between the trimmed V and J ends, which lost 0 bases and 0 bases, there was a span of 9 bases. The CDR3 loop reads CASSPPGLSSGNTIYF. In DNA form, the CDR3 reads TGTGCCAGCTCACCACCGGGACTTTCCTCTGGAAACACCATATATTTT.

This clonotype showed up just a few times. The chain couples TRBV10-3 to TRBJ2-2, with no clear D. Germline CDR1 is ENHRY and CDR2 is SYGVKD. This CDR3 spans 12 amino acids. Trimming stripped 7 bases from V and 4 bases from J, with 7 bases between. The CDR3 sequence: CAINKGTGELFF. The CDR3 nucleotides read TGTGCCATCAATAAGGGCACCGGGGAGCTGTTTTTT.

Many counts were recorded for this clonotype. The V call is TRBV6-5, the J call TRBJ2-3, with D hard to call. V was clipped by 0 bases and J by 0 bases, with 7 bases between them. The germline V gene has CDR1 MNHEY and CDR2 SVGAGI. The CDR3 has 15 amino acids. CDR3 protein: CASSYSIPSTDTQYF. The CDR3 nucleotides read TGTGCCAGCAGTTACTCGATACCAAGCACAGATACGCAGTATTTT.

The V and J genes are TRBV25-1 and TRBJ2-1, with 8 bases identical to TRBD2. J lost 9 bases, V lost 2 bases, and 6 bases had no gene match. This CDR3 has 14 residues. Germline-derived CDR1 and CDR2 are MGHDK and SYGVNS. The DNA for the CDR3 is TGTGCCAGCAGTGAAGTGGGGACTAGATTTGAGCAGTTCTTC. Protein product: CASSEVGTRFEQFF.

Many counts were recorded for this clonotype. The CDR3 coding sequence is TGCAGTGCTAGAGGGACACCTAACACTGAAGCTTTCTTT. This gives the protein CSARGTPNTEAFF. V is TRBV20-1 and J is TRBJ1-1; perhaps TRBD1 as D (5 bases). The CDR3 is 13 residues long. The V end lost 1 base, the J end lost 2 bases, and 8 bases lay between the germline ends. Germline V CDR1 and CDR2: DFQATT, SNEGSKA (reference sequence).

In this sample, this clonotype turned up once. The J gene is TRBJ2-3, the V gene TRBV6-1; D is perhaps TRBD1 or TRBD2 (6 bases each). Trimming shortened V by 5 bases and J by 2 bases, and 11 bases separated the two germline ends. Germline values: CDR1 MNHNS, CDR2 SASEGT. This CDR3 spans 14 amino acids. CDR3 region: CASSRGGITDTQYF. CDR3 DNA: TGTGCCAGCAGTAGAGGGGGGATCACAGATACGCAGTATTTT.

This clonotype was observed a few times. In nucleotides, the CDR3 is TGCAGTGCTAGTCAGACTAGCGGGTCTATGGAGCAGTTCTTC. Encoded protein: CSASQTSGSMEQFF. This chain connects TRBV20-1 to TRBJ2-1; 10 bases fit TRBD2. This CDR3 is 14 amino acids long. Germline V lookup: CDR1 DFQATT, CDR2 SNEGSKA (reference sequence). With V trimmed by 3 bases and J by 10 bases, 9 bases remained unmatched.

The CDR3 DNA follows: TGTGCCAGCACCAGGGCGGGACAGGCGAGCTCCTACGAGCAGTACTTC. It codes for CASTRAGQASSYEQYF. The chain couples TRBV5-5 to TRBJ2-7; 8 bases are a match to TRBD1. In germline, CDR1 is SGHKS, CDR2 YYEKEE (reference sequence). Trimming removed 6 bases from V and 0 bases from J; junction bases left unmatched: 11. The CDR3 contains 16 residues.

This clonotype was counted between two and nine times. V usage is TRBV13 and J usage is TRBJ2-5, with D perhaps TRBD2 (6 bases). V was cut by 5 bases and J by 5 bases, with 15 bases left in between. CDR3 length: 14 residues. Germline V gene lookup returns CDR1 PRHDT and CDR2 FYEKMQ (reference sequence). The CDR3 DNA reads as TGTGCCAGCAGCCCTCGTGAGGGGAGGGAGACCCAGTACTTC. Its translation: CASSPREGRETQYF.

A few counts support this clonotype. J is TRBJ2-5 and V is TRBV6-2 or TRBV6-3; 8 nucleotides align to TRBD2. The CDR3 covers 17 residues. Per germline, CDR1 MNHEY and CDR2 SVGEGT. Unmatched junction bases numbered 11, after V lost 2 bases and J lost 3 bases. CDR3 sequence reads: CASSYGGTSGAKETQYF. CDR3 bases: TGTGCCAGCAGTTACGGAGGAACTAGCGGAGCAAAAGAGACCCAGTACTTC.

This clonotype was detected a few times. The rearrangement links TRBV4-1 to TRBJ1-4, with no clear D. Germline V gene data show CDR1 as MGHRA and CDR2 as YSYEKL. V lost 3 bases and J lost 0, with 11 bases in between. The CDR3 sequence is 16 residues long. CDR3 region: CASSHSQVATNEKLFF. The CDR3 bases are TGCGCCAGCAGCCATAGCCAAGTTGCAACTAATGAAAAACTGTTTTTT.

This clonotype was counted ten times or more. J is TRBJ2-7 and V is TRBV11-2; D gene ambiguous. The V end was cut by 5 bases, the J end by 1 base, with 3 bases between. This CDR3 has 11 amino acids. CDR1 and CDR2 from the germline V gene are SGHAT and FQNNGV. The CDR3 region has the DNA TGTGCCAGCAGCATTTCCTACGAGCAGTACTTC. This translates into CASSISYEQYF.